Listed below are T cell receptor beta chains from one sample, sequenced in a study of blood T cell repertoires in COVID-19. Clones were sequenced by immunoSEQ multiplex PCR, and TCRdb holds only the in-frame ones, with some missing. Among roughly 90,000 clones, roughly 84% were seen once, and the ten largest hold approximately 13%. Sequencing was performed on peripheral blood. The receptors here all came from a human donor in a cohort sampled during active COVID-19. Both conserved end residues are part of each CDR3. Fields, in order: J gene, V gene, D gene, clone size, CDR3 DNA, CDR3 protein. D genes are given only for firm matches. Part of the rows lack a size; the others show once, few, many or a class for expanded clones.

TRBJ1-1	TRBV5-1	TRBD1	.	TGCGCCAGCAGCCTGGGCCCAGGGGGGAGCACTGAAGCTTTCTTT	CASSLGPGGSTEAFF
TRBJ2-7	TRBV7-9	TRBD1	few	TGTGCCAGCAGCCGAAGCCGACAGGGAGCCTACGAGCAGTACTTC	CASSRSRQGAYEQYF
TRBJ1-2	TRBV7-2	.	.	TGTGCCAGCAGGCGATCCAGGGGAGGGGAAAAGGGCTACACCTTC	CASRRSRGGEKGYTF
TRBJ2-4	TRBV19	.	.	TGTGCCAGTAGTCTTTCAGGGGGGGCCAAAAACATTCAGTACTTC	CASSLSGGAKNIQYF
TRBJ2-7	TRBV6-5	TRBD1	.	TGTGCCAGCAGTTACTCCGGGACAGGGACCTACGAGCAGTACTTC	CASSYSGTGTYEQYF
TRBJ2-2	TRBV27	TRBD1	.	TGTGCCAGCAGGTGGGACAGCGGGGAGCTGTTTTTT	CASRWDSGELFF
TRBJ2-7	TRBV4-3	TRBD2	.	TGCGCCAGCAGCCAAGGGGCGGGAGGGCCGTTCGAGCAGTACTTC	CASSQGAGGPFEQYF
TRBJ1-3	TRBV7-4	.	.	TGTGCCAGCAGCCTGGACTGCGCCTCCGGAAACACCATATATTTT	CASSLDCASGNTIYF
TRBJ2-7	TRBV5-1	TRBD1	.	TGCGCCAGCAGCTGGAGGGACAGGGGAGGCGAGCAGTACTTC	CASSWRDRGGEQYF
TRBJ2-1	TRBV5-4	TRBD2	.	TGTGCCAGCAGCTCGGACCGCGGGAGTCCCTACAATGAGCAGTTCTTC	CASSSDRGSPYNEQFF
TRBJ2-3	TRBV5-6	.	.	TGTGCCAGCGTCTTGAGGCTCACAGATACGCAGTATTTT	CASVLRLTDTQYF
TRBJ2-3	TRBV5-1	.	once	TGCGCCAGCAGGTCGACAGTTAGCACAGATACGCAGTATTTT	CASRSTVSTDTQYF
TRBJ1-5	TRBV5-1	.	.	TGCGCCAGCAGTTTGGTGGGGGGGGAACAGCCCCAGCATTTT	CASSLVGGEQPQHF
TRBJ2-7	TRBV5-1	TRBD2	once	TGCGCCAGCCGAGGGACTAGCGGGAGTGAGGTGCAGTACTTC	CASRGTSGSEVQYF
TRBJ2-2	TRBV6-2/TRBV6-3	TRBD2	.	TGTGCCAGCAGTTACGCGGGACTAGCGGGGAACACCGGGGAGCTGTTTTTT	CASSYAGLAGNTGELFF